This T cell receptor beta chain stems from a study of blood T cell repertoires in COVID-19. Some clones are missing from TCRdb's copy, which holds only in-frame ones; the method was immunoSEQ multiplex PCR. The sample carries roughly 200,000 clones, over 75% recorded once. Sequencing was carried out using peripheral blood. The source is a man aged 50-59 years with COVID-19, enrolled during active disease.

CDR3 bases: TGCGCCAGCAGCTTGGCCACCGGGTCCGGCTACGAGCAGTACTTC. Translating gives CASSLATGSGYEQYF. The V call is TRBV5-1, the J call TRBJ2-7; D not certain. The V gene lost 0 bases and the J gene lost 3 bases, with 13 bases spanning the gap. This CDR3 has 15 amino acids. The V gene's germline CDR1 is SGHRS and CDR2 YFSETQ.